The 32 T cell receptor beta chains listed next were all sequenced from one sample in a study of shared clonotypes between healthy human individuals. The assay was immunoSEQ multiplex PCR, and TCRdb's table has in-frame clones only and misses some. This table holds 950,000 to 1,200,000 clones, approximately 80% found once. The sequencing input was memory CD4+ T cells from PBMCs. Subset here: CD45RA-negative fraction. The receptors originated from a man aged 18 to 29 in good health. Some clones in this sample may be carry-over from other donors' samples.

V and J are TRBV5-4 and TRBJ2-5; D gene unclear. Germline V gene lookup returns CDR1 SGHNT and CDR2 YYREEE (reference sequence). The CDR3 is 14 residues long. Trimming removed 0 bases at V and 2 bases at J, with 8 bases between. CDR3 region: CASSLEANQETQYF. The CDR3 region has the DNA TGTGCCAGCAGCTTGGAGGCGAATCAAGAGACCCAGTACTTC.

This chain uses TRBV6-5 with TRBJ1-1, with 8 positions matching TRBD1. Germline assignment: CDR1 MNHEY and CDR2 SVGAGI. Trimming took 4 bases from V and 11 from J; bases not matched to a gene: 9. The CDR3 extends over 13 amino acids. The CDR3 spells CASSWVRGRMAFF. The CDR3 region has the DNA TGTGCCAGCAGTTGGGTCAGGGGGCGGATGGCTTTCTTT.

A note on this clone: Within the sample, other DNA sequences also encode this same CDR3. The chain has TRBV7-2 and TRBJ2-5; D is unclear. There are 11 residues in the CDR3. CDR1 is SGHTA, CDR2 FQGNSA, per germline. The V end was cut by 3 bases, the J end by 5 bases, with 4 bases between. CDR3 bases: TGTGCCAGCAGCTTTGGTGAGACCCAGTACTTC. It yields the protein CASSFGETQYF.

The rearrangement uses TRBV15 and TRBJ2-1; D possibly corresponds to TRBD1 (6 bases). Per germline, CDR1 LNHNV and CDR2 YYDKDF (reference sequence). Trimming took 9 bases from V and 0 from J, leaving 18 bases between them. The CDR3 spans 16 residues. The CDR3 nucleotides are TGTGCCACAGGGGGTCTAGCATCGAGCTCCTACAATGAGCAGTTCTTC. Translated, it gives CATGGLASSSYNEQFF.

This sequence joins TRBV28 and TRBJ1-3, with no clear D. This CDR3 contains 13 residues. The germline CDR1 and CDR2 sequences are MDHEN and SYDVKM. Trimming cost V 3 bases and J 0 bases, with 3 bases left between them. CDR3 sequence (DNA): TGTGCCAGCAGTTTTATCTCTGGAAACACCATATATTTT. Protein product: CASSFISGNTIYF.

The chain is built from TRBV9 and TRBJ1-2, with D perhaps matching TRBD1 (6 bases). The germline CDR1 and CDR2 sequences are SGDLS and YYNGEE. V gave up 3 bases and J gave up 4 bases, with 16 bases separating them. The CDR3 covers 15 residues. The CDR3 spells CASSERDTQSYGYTF. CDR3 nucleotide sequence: TGTGCCAGCAGCGAGCGGGACACCCAATCCTATGGCTACACCTTC.

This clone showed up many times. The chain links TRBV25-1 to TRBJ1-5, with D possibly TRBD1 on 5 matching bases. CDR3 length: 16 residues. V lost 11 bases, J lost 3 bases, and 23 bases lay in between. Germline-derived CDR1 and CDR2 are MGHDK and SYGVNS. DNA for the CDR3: TGTGCCCGGACGTCATCCGGGGGAATCGACAATCAGCCCCAGCATTTT. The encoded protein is CARTSSGGIDNQPQHF.

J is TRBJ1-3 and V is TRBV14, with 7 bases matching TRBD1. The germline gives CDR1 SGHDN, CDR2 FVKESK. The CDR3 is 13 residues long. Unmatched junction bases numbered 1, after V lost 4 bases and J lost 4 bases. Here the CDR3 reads CASSPGQGNTIYF. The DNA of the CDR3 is TGTGCCAGCAGCCCGGGACAGGGAAACACCATATATTTT. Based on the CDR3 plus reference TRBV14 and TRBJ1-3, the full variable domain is EAGVTQFPSHSVIEKGQTVTLRCDPISGHDNLYWYRRVMGKEIKFLLHFVKESKQDESGMPNNRFLAERTGGTYSTLKVQPAELEDSGVYFCASSPGQGNTIYFGEGSWLTVV.

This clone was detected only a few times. The CDR3 loop reads CAWRASALKNTDTQYF. The DNA of the CDR3 is TGTGCCTGGAGGGCAAGCGCATTAAAAAACACAGATACGCAGTATTTT. V is TRBV30 and J is TRBJ2-3; D call uncertain. This CDR3 is 16 amino acids long. The V end was cut by 3 bases, the J end by 2 bases, with 18 bases between. CDR1 and CDR2 from the germline V gene are GTSNPN and SVGIG (reference sequence). Drawing the rest from reference TRBV30 and TRBJ2-3, the complete variable domain is SQTIHQWPATLVQPVGSPLSLECTVEGTSNPNLYWYRQAAGRGLQLLFYSVGIGQISSEVPQNLSASRPQDRQFILSSKKLLLSDSGFYLCAWRASALKNTDTQYFGPGTRLTVL.

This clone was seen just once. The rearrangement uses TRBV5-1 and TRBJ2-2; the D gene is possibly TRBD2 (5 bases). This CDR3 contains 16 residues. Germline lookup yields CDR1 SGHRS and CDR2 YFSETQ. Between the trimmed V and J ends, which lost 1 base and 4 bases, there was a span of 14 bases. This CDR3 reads CASSLIVTGVTGELFF. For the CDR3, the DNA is TGCGCCAGCAGCTTGATTGTAACCGGGGTCACCGGGGAGCTGTTTTTT.

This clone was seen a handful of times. CDR3 sequence (DNA): TGTGCCAGCAGCCCTTCCGTCTCGCTAGCCAAAAACATTCAGTACTTC. This encodes CASSPSVSLAKNIQYF. The chain links TRBV9 to TRBJ2-4, with D unresolved. CDR1 and CDR2 (germline): SGDLS, YYNGEE. CDR3 length equals 16 residues. Trimming shortened V by 4 bases and J by 0 bases, and 14 bases separated the two germline ends.

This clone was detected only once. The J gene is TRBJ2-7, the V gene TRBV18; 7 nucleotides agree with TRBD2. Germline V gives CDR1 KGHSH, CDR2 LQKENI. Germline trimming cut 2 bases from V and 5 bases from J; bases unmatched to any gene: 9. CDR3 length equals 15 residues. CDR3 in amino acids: CASSPAGQSGNEQYF. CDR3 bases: TGTGCCAGCTCACCAGCCGGTCAGAGCGGGAACGAGCAGTACTTC.

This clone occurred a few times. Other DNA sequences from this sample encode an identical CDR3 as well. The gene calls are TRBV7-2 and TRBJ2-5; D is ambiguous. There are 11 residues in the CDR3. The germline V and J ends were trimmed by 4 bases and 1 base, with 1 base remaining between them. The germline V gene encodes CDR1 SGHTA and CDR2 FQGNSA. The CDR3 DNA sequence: TGTGCCAGCAGCTCCCAAGAGACCCAGTACTTC. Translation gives CASSSQETQYF.

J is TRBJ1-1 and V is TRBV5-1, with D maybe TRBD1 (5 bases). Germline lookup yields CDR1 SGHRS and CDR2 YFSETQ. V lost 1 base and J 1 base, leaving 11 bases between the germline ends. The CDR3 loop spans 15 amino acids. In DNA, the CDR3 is TGCGCCAGCAGCTTGATGGGGCAGGAGAACACTGAAGCTTTCTTT. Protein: CASSLMGQENTEAFF.

The CDR3 DNA reads TGTGCCAGCAGCCAAGAAGGGAATAATTCACCCCTCCACTTT. This encodes CASSQEGNNSPLHF. This chain connects TRBV4-2 to TRBJ1-6; D not certain. V was shortened by 0 bases and J by 5 bases, with 5 bases between the two germline ends. The germline CDR1 and CDR2 sequences are LGHNA and YNFKEQ. This CDR3 is built from 14 residues.

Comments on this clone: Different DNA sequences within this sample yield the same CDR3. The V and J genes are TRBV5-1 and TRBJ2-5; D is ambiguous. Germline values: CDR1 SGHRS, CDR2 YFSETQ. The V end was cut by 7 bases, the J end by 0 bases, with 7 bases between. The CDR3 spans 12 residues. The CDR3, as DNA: TGCGCCAGCTCTACAGACCAAGAGACCCAGTACTTC. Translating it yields CASSTDQETQYF.

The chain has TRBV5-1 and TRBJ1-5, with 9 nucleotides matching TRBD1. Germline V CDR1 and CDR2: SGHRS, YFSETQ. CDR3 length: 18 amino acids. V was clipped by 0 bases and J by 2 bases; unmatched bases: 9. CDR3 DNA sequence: TGCGCCAGCAGCTTGGTCCCTAAGGGACAGGGTGGCAATCAGCCCCAGCATTTT. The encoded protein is CASSLVPKGQGGNQPQHF.

In DNA form, the CDR3 reads TGTGCCAGCAGCCCACGGGGTGGGCAGTACTTC. It encodes CASSPRGGQYF. The V and J genes are TRBV14 and TRBJ2-7; tentative D call: TRBD2 (5 bases). V lost 4 bases, J lost 9 bases, and 10 bases lay in between. The V gene's germline CDR1 is SGHDN and CDR2 FVKESK. CDR3 length: 11 amino acids. The full variable domain, with the rest looked up from reference TRBV14 and TRBJ2-7, is EAGVTQFPSHSVIEKGQTVTLRCDPISGHDNLYWYRRVMGKEIKFLLHFVKESKQDESGMPNNRFLAERTGGTYSTLKVQPAELEDSGVYFCASSPRGGQYFGPGTRLTVT.

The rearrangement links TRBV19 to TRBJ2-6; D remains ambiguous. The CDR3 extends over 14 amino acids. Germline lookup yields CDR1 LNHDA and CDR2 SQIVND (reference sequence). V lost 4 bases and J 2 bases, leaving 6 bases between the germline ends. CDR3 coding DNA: TGTGCCAGTAGTAACCCACCTGGGGCCAACGTCCTGACTTTC. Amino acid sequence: CASSNPPGANVLTF.

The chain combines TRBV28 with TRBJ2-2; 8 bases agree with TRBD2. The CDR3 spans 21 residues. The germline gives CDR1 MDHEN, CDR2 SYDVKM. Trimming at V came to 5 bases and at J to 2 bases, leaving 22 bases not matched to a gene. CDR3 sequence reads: CASSLPLFGQPGLANTGELFF. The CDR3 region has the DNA TGTGCCAGCAGTCTACCCCTTTTCGGGCAGCCCGGACTAGCAAACACCGGGGAGCTGTTTTTT.

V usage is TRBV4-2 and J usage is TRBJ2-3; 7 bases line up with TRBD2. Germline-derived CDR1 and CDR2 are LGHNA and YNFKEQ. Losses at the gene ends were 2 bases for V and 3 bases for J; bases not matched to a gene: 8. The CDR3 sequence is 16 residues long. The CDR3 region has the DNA TGTGCCAGCAGCCAAAGGGGACTCGGGGGGACAGATACGCAGTATTTT. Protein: CASSQRGLGGTDTQYF.

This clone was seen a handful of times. The CDR3 DNA sequence: TGTGCCAGCAGCCGGAACACCGGGGAGCTGTTTTTT. Translation gives CASSRNTGELFF. The rearrangement links TRBV7-8 to TRBJ2-2; D remains unclear. Per the germline V gene, CDR1 is SGHVS and CDR2 is FQNEAQ. V was pared by 5 bases and J by 1 base, with 2 bases between. The CDR3 covers 12 residues.

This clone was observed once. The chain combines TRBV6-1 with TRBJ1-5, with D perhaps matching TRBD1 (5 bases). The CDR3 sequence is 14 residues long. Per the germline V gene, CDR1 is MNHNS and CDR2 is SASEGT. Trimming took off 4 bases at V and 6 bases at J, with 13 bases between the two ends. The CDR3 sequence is CASSAASGGQPQHF. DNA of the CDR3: TGTGCCAGCAGTGCGGCCTCGGGGGGTCAGCCCCAGCATTTT.

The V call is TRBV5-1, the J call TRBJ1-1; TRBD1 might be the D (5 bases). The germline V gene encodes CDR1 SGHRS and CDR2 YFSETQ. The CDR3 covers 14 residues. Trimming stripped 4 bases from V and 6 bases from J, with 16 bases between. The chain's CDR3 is CASSNGAVGSEAFF. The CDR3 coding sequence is TGCGCCAGCAGCAACGGGGCGGTGGGCTCTGAAGCTTTCTTT.

CDR3 loop: CASSSKARTSGNTIYF. The CDR3, as DNA: TGTGCCAGCAGCTCCAAAGCCCGGACCTCTGGAAACACCATATATTTT. This sequence joins TRBV13 and TRBJ1-3; D is uncertain. The CDR3 is made up of 16 amino acids. The germline V gene has CDR1 PRHDT and CDR2 FYEKMQ (reference sequence). V was trimmed by 4 bases and J by 0 bases, leaving 13 bases between them. The variable domain in full, with the rest retrieved from reference TRBV13 and TRBJ1-3, is AAGVIQSPRHLIKEKRETATLKCYPIPRHDTVYWYQQGPGQDPQFLISFYEKMQSDKGSIPDRFSAQQFSDYHSELNMSSLELGDSALYFCASSSKARTSGNTIYFGEGSWLTVV.

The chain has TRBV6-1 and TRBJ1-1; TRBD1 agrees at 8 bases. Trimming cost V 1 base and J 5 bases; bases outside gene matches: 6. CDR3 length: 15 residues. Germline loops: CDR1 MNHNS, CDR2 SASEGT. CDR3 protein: CASSEGQGARTEAFF. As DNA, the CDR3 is TGTGCCAGCAGTGAAGGCCAGGGGGCGAGGACTGAAGCTTTCTTT.

In DNA, the CDR3 is TGTGCCAGCAGTTCAGCGGGGGGTGCCGGGGAGCTGTTTTTT. Residues: CASSSAGGAGELFF. V usage is TRBV6-6 and J usage is TRBJ2-2; 9 positions agree with TRBD2. The V gene's germline CDR1 is MNHNY and CDR2 SVGAGI (reference sequence). There are 14 residues in the CDR3. Trimming cost V 4 bases and J 6 bases; bases outside gene matches: 3.

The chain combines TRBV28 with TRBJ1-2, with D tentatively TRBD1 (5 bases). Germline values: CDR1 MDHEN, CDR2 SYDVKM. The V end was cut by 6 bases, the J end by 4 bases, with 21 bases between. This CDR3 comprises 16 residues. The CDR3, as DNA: TGTGCCAGCAGCGCCTCGCAGGCAGGGAGGGCCTATGGCTACACCTTC. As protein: CASSASQAGRAYGYTF.

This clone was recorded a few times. The CDR3 is CASSEDLGQGNNYGYTF. CDR3 bases: TGTGCCAGCAGTGAAGATTTAGGACAGGGGAATAACTATGGCTACACCTTC. The chain recombines TRBV6-1 with TRBJ1-2; 9 positions agree with TRBD1. The CDR3 extends over 17 amino acids. Trimming cost V 1 base and J 1 base; bases outside gene matches: 7. Per the germline V gene, CDR1 is MNHNS and CDR2 is SASEGT.

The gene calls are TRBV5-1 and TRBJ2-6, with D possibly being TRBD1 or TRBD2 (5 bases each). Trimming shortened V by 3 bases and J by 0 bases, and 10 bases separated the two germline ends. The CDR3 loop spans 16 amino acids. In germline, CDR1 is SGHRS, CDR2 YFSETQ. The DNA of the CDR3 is TGCGCCAGCAGCTCCGGGACCCCCTCTGGGGCCAACGTCCTGACTTTC. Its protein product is CASSSGTPSGANVLTF.

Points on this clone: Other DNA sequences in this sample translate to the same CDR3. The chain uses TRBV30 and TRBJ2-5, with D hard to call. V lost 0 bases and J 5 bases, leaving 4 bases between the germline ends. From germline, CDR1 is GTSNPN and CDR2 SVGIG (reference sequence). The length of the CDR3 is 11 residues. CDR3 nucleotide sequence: TGTGCCTGGAGTGTTGGCGAGACCCAGTACTTC. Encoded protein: CAWSVGETQYF. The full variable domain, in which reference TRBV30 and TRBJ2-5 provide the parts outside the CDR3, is SQTIHQWPATLVQPVGSPLSLECTVEGTSNPNLYWYRQAAGRGLQLLFYSVGIGQISSEVPQNLSASRPQDRQFILSSKKLLLSDSGFYLCAWSVGETQYFGPGTRLLVL.

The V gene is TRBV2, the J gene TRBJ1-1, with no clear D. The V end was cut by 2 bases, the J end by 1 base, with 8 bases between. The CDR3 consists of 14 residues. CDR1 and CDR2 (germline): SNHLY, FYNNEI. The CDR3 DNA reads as TGTGCCAGCAGTGAAATGTCGGGGAACACTGAAGCTTTCTTT. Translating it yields CASSEMSGNTEAFF.